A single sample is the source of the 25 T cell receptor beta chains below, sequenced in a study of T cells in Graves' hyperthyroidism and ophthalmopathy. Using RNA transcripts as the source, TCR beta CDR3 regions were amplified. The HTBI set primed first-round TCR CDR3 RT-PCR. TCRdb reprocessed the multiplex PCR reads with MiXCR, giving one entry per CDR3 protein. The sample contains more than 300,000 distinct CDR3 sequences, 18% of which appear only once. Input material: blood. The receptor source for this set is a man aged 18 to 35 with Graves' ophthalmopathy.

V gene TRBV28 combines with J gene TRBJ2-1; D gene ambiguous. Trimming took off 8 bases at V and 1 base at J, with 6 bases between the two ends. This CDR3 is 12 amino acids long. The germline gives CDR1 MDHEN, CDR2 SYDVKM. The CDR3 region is CASGVSYNEQFF. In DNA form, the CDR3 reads TGTGCCAGCGGAGTTTCCTACAATGAGCAGTTCTTC.

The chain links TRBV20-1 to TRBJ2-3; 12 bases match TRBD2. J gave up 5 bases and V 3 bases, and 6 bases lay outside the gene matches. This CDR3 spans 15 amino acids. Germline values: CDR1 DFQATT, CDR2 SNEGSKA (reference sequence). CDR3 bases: TGCAGTGCTAGTCAGCCTAGCGGGGGGGGAGATACGCAGTATTTT. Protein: CSASQPSGGGDTQYF.

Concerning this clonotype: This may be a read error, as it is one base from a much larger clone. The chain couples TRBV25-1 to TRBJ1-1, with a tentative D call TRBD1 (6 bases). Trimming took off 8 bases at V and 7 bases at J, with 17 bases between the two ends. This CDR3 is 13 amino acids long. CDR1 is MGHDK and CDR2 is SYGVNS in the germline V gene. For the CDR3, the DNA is TGTGCCAGCCGAGAACAGGGATCCATTGAAGCTTTCTTT. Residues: CASREQGSIEAFF. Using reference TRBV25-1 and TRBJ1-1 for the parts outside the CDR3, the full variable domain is EADIYQTPRYLVIGTGKKITLECSQTMGHDKMYWYQQDPGMELHLIHYSYGVNSTEKGDLSSESTVSRIRTEHFPLTLESARPSHTSQYLCASREQGSIEAFFGQGTRLTVV.

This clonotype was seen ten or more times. CDR3 region: CASRRTGMWGTEAFF. In DNA, the CDR3 is TGTGCCAGCAGAAGAACAGGGATGTGGGGCACTGAAGCTTTCTTT. The chain combines TRBV12-3 or TRBV12-4 with TRBJ1-1; D may be TRBD1 (6 bases). This CDR3 has 15 amino acids. V lost 6 bases to trimming and J lost 4 bases, with 18 bases between them.

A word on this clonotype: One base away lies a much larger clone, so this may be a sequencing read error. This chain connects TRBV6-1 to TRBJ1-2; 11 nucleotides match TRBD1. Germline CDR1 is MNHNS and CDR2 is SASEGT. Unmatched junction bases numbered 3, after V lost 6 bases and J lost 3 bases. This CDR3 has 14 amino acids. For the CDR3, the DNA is TGTGCCAGCAGCCGGGACAGGGGGGACTATGGCTACACCTTC. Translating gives CASSRDRGDYGYTF.

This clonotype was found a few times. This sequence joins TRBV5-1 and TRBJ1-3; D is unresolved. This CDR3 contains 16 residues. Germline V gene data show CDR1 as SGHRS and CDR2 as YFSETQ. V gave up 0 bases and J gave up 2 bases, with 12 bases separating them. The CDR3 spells CASSLGSVIAGNTIYF. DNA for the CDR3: TGCGCCAGCAGCTTGGGGTCCGTGATAGCTGGAAACACCATATATTTT.

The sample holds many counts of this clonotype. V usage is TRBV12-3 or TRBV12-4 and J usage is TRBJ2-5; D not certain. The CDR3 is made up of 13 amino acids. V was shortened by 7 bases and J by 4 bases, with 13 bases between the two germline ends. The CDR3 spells CASTARVGETQYF. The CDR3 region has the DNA TGTGCCAGCACCGCTCGAGTGGGAGAGACCCAGTACTTC.

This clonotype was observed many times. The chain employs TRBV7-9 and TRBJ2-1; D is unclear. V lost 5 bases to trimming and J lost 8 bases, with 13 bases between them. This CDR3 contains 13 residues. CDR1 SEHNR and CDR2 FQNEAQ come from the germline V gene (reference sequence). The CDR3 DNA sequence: TGTGCCAGCAGCCCAGCCCGTCGCGATGAGCAGTTCTTC. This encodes CASSPARRDEQFF.

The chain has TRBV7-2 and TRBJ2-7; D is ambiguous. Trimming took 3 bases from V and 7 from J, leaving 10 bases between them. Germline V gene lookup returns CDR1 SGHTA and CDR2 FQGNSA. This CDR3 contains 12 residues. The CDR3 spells CASSFRAEEQYF. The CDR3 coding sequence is TGTGCCAGCAGCTTCCGGGCCGAGGAGCAGTACTTC.

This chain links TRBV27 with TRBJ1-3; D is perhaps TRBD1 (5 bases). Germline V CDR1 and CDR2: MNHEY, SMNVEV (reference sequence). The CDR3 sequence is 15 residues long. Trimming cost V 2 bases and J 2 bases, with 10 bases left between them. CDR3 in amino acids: CASSLNPTAGNTIYF. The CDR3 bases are TGTGCCAGCAGTTTAAACCCGACAGCTGGAAACACCATATATTTT.

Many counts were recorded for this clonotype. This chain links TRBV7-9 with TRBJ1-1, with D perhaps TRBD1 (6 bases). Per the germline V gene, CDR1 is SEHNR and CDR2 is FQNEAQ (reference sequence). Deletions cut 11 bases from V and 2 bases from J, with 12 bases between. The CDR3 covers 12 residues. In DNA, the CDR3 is TGTGCCGGTCGGACAGAAAACACTGAAGCTTTCTTT. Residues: CAGRTENTEAFF. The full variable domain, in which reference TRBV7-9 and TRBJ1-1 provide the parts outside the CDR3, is DTGVSQNPRHKITKRGQNVTFRCDPISEHNRLYWYRQTLGQGPEFLTYFQNEAQLEKSRLLSDRFSAERPKGSFSTLEIQRTEQGDSAMYLCAGRTENTEAFFGQGTRLTVV.

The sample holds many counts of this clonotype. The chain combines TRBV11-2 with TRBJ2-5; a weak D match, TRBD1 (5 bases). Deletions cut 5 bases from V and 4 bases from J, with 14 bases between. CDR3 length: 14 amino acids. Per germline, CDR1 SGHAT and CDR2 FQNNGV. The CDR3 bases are TGTGCCAGCAGCCAGGGTCCCGTGGGAGAGACCCAGTACTTC. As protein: CASSQGPVGETQYF.

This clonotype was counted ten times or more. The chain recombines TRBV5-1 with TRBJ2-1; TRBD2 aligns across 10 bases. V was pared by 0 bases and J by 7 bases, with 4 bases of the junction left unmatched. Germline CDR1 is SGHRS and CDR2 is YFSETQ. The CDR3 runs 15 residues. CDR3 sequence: CASSLASGGANEQFF. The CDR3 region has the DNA TGCGCCAGCAGCTTGGCAAGCGGGGGGGCAAATGAGCAGTTCTTC.

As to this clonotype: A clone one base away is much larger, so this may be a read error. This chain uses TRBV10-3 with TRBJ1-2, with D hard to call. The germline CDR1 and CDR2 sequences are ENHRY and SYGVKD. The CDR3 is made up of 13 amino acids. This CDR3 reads CSISEFYSEGYTF. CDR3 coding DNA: TGTTCCATCTCGGAGTTCTATTCAGAAGGCTACACCTTC.

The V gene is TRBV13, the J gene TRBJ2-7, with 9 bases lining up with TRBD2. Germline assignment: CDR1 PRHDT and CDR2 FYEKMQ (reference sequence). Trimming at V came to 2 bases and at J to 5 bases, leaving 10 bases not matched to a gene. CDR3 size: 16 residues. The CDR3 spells CASSLYGGRAYNEQYF. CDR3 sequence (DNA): TGTGCCAGCAGCTTATATGGCGGGAGGGCCTATAACGAGCAGTACTTC.

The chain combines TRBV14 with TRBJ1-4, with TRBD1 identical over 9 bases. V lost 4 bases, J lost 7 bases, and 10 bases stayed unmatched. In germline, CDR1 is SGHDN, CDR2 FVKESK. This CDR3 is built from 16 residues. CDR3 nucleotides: TGTGCCAGCAGCCCACTTCCCGGGACAGGGCGTGAAAAACTGTTTTTT. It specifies CASSPLPGTGREKLFF.

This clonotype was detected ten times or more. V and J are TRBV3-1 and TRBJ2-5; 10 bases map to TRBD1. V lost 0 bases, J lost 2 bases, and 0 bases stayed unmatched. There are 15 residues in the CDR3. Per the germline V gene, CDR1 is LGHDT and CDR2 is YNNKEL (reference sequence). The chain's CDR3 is CASSQEGQGQETQYF. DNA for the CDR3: TGTGCCAGCAGCCAAGAGGGACAGGGGCAAGAGACCCAGTACTTC.

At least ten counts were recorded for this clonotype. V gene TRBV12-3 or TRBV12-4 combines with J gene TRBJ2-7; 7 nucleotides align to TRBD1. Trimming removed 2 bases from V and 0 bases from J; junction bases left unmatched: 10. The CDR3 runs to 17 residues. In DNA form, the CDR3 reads TGTGCCAGCAGTTTAATTCCCCCCCGGACAGGCTCCTACGAGCAGTACTTC. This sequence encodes CASSLIPPRTGSYEQYF.

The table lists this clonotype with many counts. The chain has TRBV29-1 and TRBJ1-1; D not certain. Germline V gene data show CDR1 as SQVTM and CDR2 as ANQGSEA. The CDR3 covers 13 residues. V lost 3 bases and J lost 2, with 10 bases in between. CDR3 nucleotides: TGCAGCGTTGAGGAGACACGTAACACTGAAGCTTTCTTT. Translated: CSVEETRNTEAFF.

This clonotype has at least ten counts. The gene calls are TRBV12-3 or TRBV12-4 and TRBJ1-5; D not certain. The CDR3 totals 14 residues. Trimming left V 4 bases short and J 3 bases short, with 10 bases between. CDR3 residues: CASSSSVNNQPQHF. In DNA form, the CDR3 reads TGTGCCAGCAGTTCGAGTGTTAACAATCAGCCCCAGCATTTT.

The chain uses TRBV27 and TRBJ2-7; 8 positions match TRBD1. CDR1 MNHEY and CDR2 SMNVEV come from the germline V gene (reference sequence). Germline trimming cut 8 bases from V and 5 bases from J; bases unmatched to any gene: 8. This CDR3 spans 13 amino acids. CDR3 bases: TGTGCCAGCGGAACAGGGGGTATCCACGAGCAGTACTTC. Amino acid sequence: CASGTGGIHEQYF.

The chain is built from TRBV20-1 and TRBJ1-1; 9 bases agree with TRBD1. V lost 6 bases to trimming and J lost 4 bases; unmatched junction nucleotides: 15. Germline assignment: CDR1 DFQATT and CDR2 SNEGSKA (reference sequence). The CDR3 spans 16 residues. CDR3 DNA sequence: TGCAGTGCCCACGTTCGACAGGGGGGTTTGTCCACTGAAGCTTTCTTT. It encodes CSAHVRQGGLSTEAFF.

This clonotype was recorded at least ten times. The CDR3 sequence: CSATPTVGHYGYTF. As DNA, the CDR3 is TGCAGTGCTACGCCCACCGTCGGGCACTATGGCTACACCTTC. The V call is TRBV20-1, the J call TRBJ1-2; D call uncertain. Germline loops: CDR1 DFQATT, CDR2 SNEGSKA (reference sequence). The CDR3 covers 14 residues. V lost 4 bases to trimming and J lost 3 bases, with 15 bases between them.

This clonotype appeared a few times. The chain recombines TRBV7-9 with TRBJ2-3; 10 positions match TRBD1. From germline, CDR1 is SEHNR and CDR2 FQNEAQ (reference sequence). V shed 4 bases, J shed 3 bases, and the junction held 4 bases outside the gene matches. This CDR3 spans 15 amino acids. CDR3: CASSWGQGLTDTQYF. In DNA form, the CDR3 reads TGTGCCAGCAGCTGGGGACAGGGGTTAACAGATACGCAGTATTTT.

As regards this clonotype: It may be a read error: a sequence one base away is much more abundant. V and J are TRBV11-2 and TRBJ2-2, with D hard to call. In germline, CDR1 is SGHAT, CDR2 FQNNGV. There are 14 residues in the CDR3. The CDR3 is CASGFHMGTGELFF. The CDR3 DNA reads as TGTGCCAGCGGCTTCCATATGGGAACCGGGGAGCTGTTTTTT.